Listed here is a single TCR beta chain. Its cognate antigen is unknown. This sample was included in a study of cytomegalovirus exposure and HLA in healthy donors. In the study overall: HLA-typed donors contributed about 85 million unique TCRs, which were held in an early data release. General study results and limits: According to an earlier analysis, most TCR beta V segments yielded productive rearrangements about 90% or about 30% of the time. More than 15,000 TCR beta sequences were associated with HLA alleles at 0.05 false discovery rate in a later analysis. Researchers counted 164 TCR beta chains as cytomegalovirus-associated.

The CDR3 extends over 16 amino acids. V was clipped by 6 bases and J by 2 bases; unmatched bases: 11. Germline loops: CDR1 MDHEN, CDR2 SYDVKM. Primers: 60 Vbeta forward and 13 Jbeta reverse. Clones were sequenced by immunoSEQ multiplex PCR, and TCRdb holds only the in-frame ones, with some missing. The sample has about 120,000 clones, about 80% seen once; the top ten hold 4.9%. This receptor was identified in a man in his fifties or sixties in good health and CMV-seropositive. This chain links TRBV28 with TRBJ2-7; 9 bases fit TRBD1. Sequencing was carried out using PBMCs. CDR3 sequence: CASRPTGTGPTYEQYF. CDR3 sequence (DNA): TGTGCCAGCAGGCCCACCGGGACAGGGCCCACCTACGAGCAGTACTTC.